Shown below are 27 T cell receptor beta chains from a single sample sequenced in a study of T-cell reconstitution after alpha-beta-depleted transplantation in children. Unique molecular identifiers were built into the TCRbeta library. TCRdb independently ran MiXCR on the PCR reads; one entry per CDR3 protein. The repertoire holds hundreds of thousands of distinct CDR3 sequences, with 10% to 15% as singletons. Sequenced material: PBMCs, mostly from graft donor cells, taken 360 days after TCRalphabeta/CD19-depleted stem cell transplant. The source of these receptors is a male patient under 18 who had a stem cell transplant for acute myeloid leukemia, so the T cells may come from the graft donor.

The rearrangement links TRBV7-2 to TRBJ2-7, with a possible D match to TRBD1 (5 bases). Germline CDR1 is SGHTA and CDR2 is FQGNSA. CDR3 size: 14 residues. Trimming left V 1 base short and J 5 bases short, with 12 bases between. CDR3 sequence (DNA): TGTGCCAGCAGCTTAGTCAGGGCGGTAGACGAGCAGTACTTC. This encodes CASSLVRAVDEQYF.

This clonotype was picked up a small number of times. The chain links TRBV5-1 to TRBJ2-1; 9 bases match TRBD2. The V gene's germline CDR1 is SGHRS and CDR2 YFSETQ. The V and J ends lost 4 bases and 4 bases, in that order; junction bases with no gene match: 6. This CDR3 contains 15 residues. The CDR3 region is CASSLGTSLYNEQFF. DNA for the CDR3: TGCGCCAGCAGCCTCGGGACTAGCCTTTACAATGAGCAGTTCTTC. The whole variable domain, remainder taken from reference TRBV5-1 and TRBJ2-1, is KAGVTQTPRYLIKTRGQQVTLSCSPISGHRSVSWYQQTPGQGLQFLFEYFSETQRNKGNFPGRFSGRQFSNSRSEMNVSTLELGDSALYLCASSLGTSLYNEQFFGPGTRLTVL.

This clonotype was counted only a few times. The V call is TRBV24-1, the J call TRBJ2-1, with 10 bases that match TRBD2. This CDR3 is built from 16 residues. Germline CDR1 and CDR2: KGHDR and SFDVKD. The ends lost 4 bases at V and 7 bases at J; junction bases unmatched: 9. This CDR3 reads CATSEWTGTSVNEQFF. CDR3 sequence (DNA): TGTGCCACCAGTGAGTGGACCGGGACTAGCGTTAATGAGCAGTTCTTC.

The V and J genes are TRBV19 and TRBJ2-6, with 8 bases fitting TRBD1. V dropped 4 bases and J dropped 1; count of bases not matched to a gene: 3. This CDR3 comprises 16 residues. Germline CDR1 and CDR2: LNHDA and SQIVND (reference sequence). This CDR3 is CASSNRQGSGANVLTF. In nucleotides, the CDR3 is TGTGCCAGTAGTAACCGACAGGGGTCTGGGGCCAACGTCCTGACTTTC.

This clonotype has only a few counts. A junction end diverges from the germline sequence, so it may reflect a read error. The V gene is TRBV7-7, the J gene TRBJ2-7; unclear D gene. Germline V lookup: CDR1 SSHAT, CDR2 FNYEAQ (reference sequence). The CDR3 is 15 amino acids. CDR3 in DNA: TGTGCTAGCAGCTTAAGTGACTCCCCCTTTGTGGAGCAGTACTTC. It translates to CASSLSDSPFVEQYF.

Ten or more counts support this clonotype. The V and J genes are TRBV29-1 and TRBJ2-1, with 7 bases lining up with TRBD1. The trim removed 3 bases at V and 9 bases at J, leaving 8 bases unmatched. CDR1 SQVTM and CDR2 ANQGSEA come from the germline V gene. This CDR3 has 13 amino acids. CDR3 coding DNA: TGCAGCGTTGATCGTGGGACAGCTAGTGAGCAGTTCTTC. Residues: CSVDRGTASEQFF.

This clonotype was detected ten times or more. The chain employs TRBV20-1 and TRBJ2-7; 7 bases fit TRBD1. The germline gives CDR1 DFQATT, CDR2 SNEGSKA (reference sequence). V gave up 6 bases and J gave up 9 bases; unmatched junction bases: 17. This CDR3 spans 14 amino acids. The CDR3, as DNA: TGCAGTGCAAGCACAGGGGACGTTCTACGATGGCAGTACTTC. Its protein is CSASTGDVLRWQYF.

This clonotype appeared a few times. The V gene is TRBV15, the J gene TRBJ2-3; 10 nucleotides match TRBD2. The CDR3 extends over 16 amino acids. The V segment lost 1 base and the J segment 8 bases; nucleotides outside the gene matches: 9. Germline CDR1 and CDR2: LNHNV and YYDKDF (reference sequence). CDR3 nucleotides: TGTGCCACCAGCAGAGGAGGCCTAGCGGGAGTACTTACGCAGTATTTT. Translated, it gives CATSRGGLAGVLTQYF. Full variable domain (missing parts from reference TRBV15 and TRBJ2-3): DAMVIQNPRYQVTQFGKPVTLSCSQTLNHNVMYWYQQKSSQAPKLLFHYYDKDFNNEADTPDNFQSRRPNTSFCFLDIRSPGLGDTAMYLCATSRGGLAGVLTQYFGPGTRLTVL.

This chain uses TRBV7-9 with TRBJ2-1, with D perhaps TRBD1 (6 bases). The germline V gene has CDR1 SEHNR and CDR2 FQNEAQ (reference sequence). Trimming removed 3 bases at V and 7 bases at J, with 13 bases between. The CDR3 is made up of 14 amino acids. The CDR3 protein is CASSFTTGWNEQFF. For the CDR3, the DNA is TGTGCCAGCAGCTTTACTACAGGGTGGAATGAGCAGTTCTTC.

This chain uses TRBV28 with TRBJ2-5; tentatively, D is TRBD2 (7 bases). Germline V gives CDR1 MDHEN, CDR2 SYDVKM. The CDR3 runs to 15 residues. V lost 6 bases to trimming and J lost 3 bases, with 17 bases between them. The CDR3 region has the DNA TGTGCCAGCAGCTCCCCGGGGGGCTGGGAAGAGACCCAGTACTTC. Protein: CASSSPGGWEETQYF. Combining the CDR3 with reference TRBV28 and TRBJ2-5 gives the whole variable domain DVKVTQSSRYLVKRTGEKVFLECVQDMDHENMFWYRQDPGLGLRLIYFSYDVKMKEKGDIPEGYSVSREKKERFSLILESASTNQTSMYLCASSSPGGWEETQYFGPGTRLLVL.

In the case of this clonotype: One end of the junction fails to match germline, which may point to a read error. This CDR3 reads CASSLEGGNSGYTF. The CDR3 DNA follows: TGTGCCAGCAGCTTAGAGGGGGGGAACTCTGGCTACACCTTC. The chain recombines TRBV7-6 with TRBJ1-2, with D perhaps matching TRBD1 (6 bases). The CDR3 runs 14 residues. The germline V gene has CDR1 SGHVS and CDR2 FNYEAQ.

The chain carries TRBV6-5 and TRBJ2-7; possibly TRBD1 for D (5 bases). Between the trimmed V and J ends, which lost 4 bases and 6 bases, there was a span of 13 bases. CDR1 MNHEY and CDR2 SVGAGI come from the germline V gene. This CDR3 comprises 13 residues. The CDR3 bases are TGTGCCAGCAGTTCACGACAGAGAATCGAGCAGTACTTC. Its translation: CASSSRQRIEQYF.

This clonotype turned up a few times. The CDR3 is CASSPGLAGDGEQFF. The DNA for the CDR3 is TGTGCCAGCAGCCCGGGACTAGCGGGAGATGGTGAGCAGTTCTTC. This sequence joins TRBV5-6 and TRBJ2-1; 14 positions match TRBD2. Germline V gene lookup returns CDR1 SGHDT and CDR2 YYEEEE. The V segment lost 4 bases and the J segment 9 bases; nucleotides outside the gene matches: 6. There are 15 residues in the CDR3.

This clonotype was recorded many times. The rearrangement joins TRBV12-3 or TRBV12-4 to TRBJ2-7; 7 bases are shared with TRBD1. V dropped 0 bases and J dropped 9; count of bases not matched to a gene: 5. The CDR3 consists of 13 residues. CDR3 amino acids: CASSLAARQGQYF. The CDR3 nucleotides read TGTGCCAGCAGTTTAGCGGCACGACAGGGGCAGTACTTC.

This clonotype was seen many times. The gene calls are TRBV29-1 and TRBJ1-4, with 7 bases lining up with TRBD1. V lost 5 bases, J lost 13 bases, and 10 bases stayed unmatched. The germline CDR1 and CDR2 sequences are SQVTM and ANQGSEA. The CDR3 contains 12 residues. In DNA form, the CDR3 reads TGCAGCGTTCGCTTCGACAGGGAGGGACTGTTTTTT. Translated, it gives CSVRFDREGLFF.

This clonotype was counted a single time. This sequence joins TRBV12-3 or TRBV12-4 and TRBJ2-1, with D possibly being TRBD1 or TRBD2 (5 bases each). V gave up 2 bases and J gave up 5 bases, with 16 bases separating them. The CDR3 runs 16 residues. CDR3 bases: TGTGCCAGCAGTTTATCAGCGCCGGGACGGAACAATGAGCAGTTCTTC. It translates to CASSLSAPGRNNEQFF.

This clonotype was recorded at least ten times. The gene calls are TRBV4-1 and TRBJ2-7; TRBD1 aligns across 8 bases. This CDR3 region has 16 residues. V gave up 1 base and J gave up 2 bases; unmatched junction bases: 7. Germline assignment: CDR1 MGHRA and CDR2 YSYEKL. CDR3 DNA: TGCGCCAGCAGCCAAGGGCCCACAGGGGGGACCTACGAGCAGTACTTC. Its translation is CASSQGPTGGTYEQYF.

The J gene is TRBJ2-7, the V gene TRBV27; D is uncertain. Germline values: CDR1 MNHEY, CDR2 SMNVEV (reference sequence). V lost 3 bases to trimming and J lost 3 bases, with 12 bases between them. There are 14 residues in the CDR3. The DNA for the CDR3 is TGTGCCAGCAGTTTTTGGGGAAAACTCTACGAGCAGTACTTC. This gives the protein CASSFWGKLYEQYF.

The DNA of the CDR3 is TGCGCCAGCAGCCAAGGAGGGGGGAACGGCAACGGGGAGCTGTTTTTT. It encodes CASSQGGGNGNGELFF. This chain uses TRBV4-1 with TRBJ2-2, with D perhaps given as TRBD1 or TRBD2 (6 bases each). Trimming shortened V by 1 base and J by 7 bases, and 16 bases separated the two germline ends. This CDR3 contains 16 residues. Per germline, CDR1 MGHRA and CDR2 YSYEKL.

The chain couples TRBV6-2 or TRBV6-3 to TRBJ2-1; 11 nucleotides match TRBD2. The V and J ends lost 9 bases and 4 bases, in that order; junction bases with no gene match: 5. This CDR3 is 14 amino acids long. Germline CDR1 MNHEY, CDR2 SVGEGT. DNA for the CDR3: TGTGCCAGTGTACCTAGCGGGAGGTACAATGAGCAGTTCTTC. Encoded protein: CASVPSGRYNEQFF.

This rearrangement joins TRBV7-6 to TRBJ2-3, with 9 bases lining up with TRBD2. The CDR3 sequence is 15 residues long. J was trimmed by 1 base and V by 6 bases; bases with no gene match: 5. In germline, CDR1 is SGHVS, CDR2 FNYEAQ. CDR3 DNA: TGTGCCAGCAGTCCCAGCGGGAGGTGCACAGATACGCAGTATTTT. This sequence encodes CASSPSGRCTDTQYF. The complete variable domain, with remaining parts taken from reference TRBV7-6 and TRBJ2-3, reads GAGVSQSPRYKVTKRGQDVALRCDPISGHVSLYWYRQALGQGPEFLTYFNYEAQQDKSGLPNDRFSAERPEGSISTLTIQRTEQRDSAMYRCASSPSGRCTDTQYFGPGTRLTVL.

This clonotype was detected once. The gene calls are TRBV5-1 and TRBJ2-7, with D perhaps assigned TRBD1 or TRBD2 (5 bases each). Per germline, CDR1 SGHRS and CDR2 YFSETQ. The germline V and J ends were trimmed by 0 bases and 2 bases, with 15 bases remaining between them. The CDR3 totals 16 residues. The CDR3 sequence is CASSLGPGPTTYEQYF. The CDR3 DNA sequence: TGCGCCAGCAGCTTGGGTCCGGGACCGACAACCTACGAGCAGTACTTC.

The chain is built from TRBV24-1 and TRBJ2-4, with D possibly TRBD2 on 5 matching bases. Looked up from germline, CDR1 is KGHDR and CDR2 is SFDVKD. The ends were cut back, 5 bases at V and 0 bases at J, with 13 bases in the middle. The CDR3 totals 16 residues. CDR3 amino acids: CATSVLGGLAKNIQYF. The CDR3 coding sequence is TGTGCCACCAGTGTTCTAGGAGGATTAGCCAAAAACATTCAGTACTTC.

A single count supports this clonotype. CDR3 protein: CATKLSGRARDTQYF. Here the CDR3 DNA reads TGTGCCACGAAGCTTAGCGGGAGGGCCAGGGATACGCAGTATTTT. The rearrangement uses TRBV15 and TRBJ2-3, with 11 bases lining up with TRBD2. CDR3 size: 15 residues. The junction had 11 bases not matched to a gene; V was cut back by 9 bases and J by 6 bases. Per germline, CDR1 LNHNV and CDR2 YYDKDF (reference sequence). Full variable domain (missing parts from reference TRBV15 and TRBJ2-3): DAMVIQNPRYQVTQFGKPVTLSCSQTLNHNVMYWYQQKSSQAPKLLFHYYDKDFNNEADTPDNFQSRRPNTSFCFLDIRSPGLGDTAMYLCATKLSGRARDTQYFGPGTRLTVL.

In its sample, this clonotype was seen a few times. This chain uses TRBV20-1 with TRBJ2-7; 13 positions match TRBD2. CDR3 length equals 16 residues. From germline, CDR1 is DFQATT and CDR2 SNEGSKA (reference sequence). The J segment lost 7 bases and the V segment lost 6 bases, leaving 15 bases of the junction unmatched. The CDR3: CSAEGTSGTQGEEQYF. CDR3 nucleotide sequence: TGCAGTGCGGAAGGGACTAGCGGGACCCAAGGGGAAGAGCAGTACTTC.

The chain has TRBV7-3 and TRBJ2-5, with TRBD2 matching over 12 bases. The CDR3 extends over 15 amino acids. The germline gives CDR1 SGHTA, CDR2 FQGTGA. Trimming cost V 5 bases and J 4 bases; bases outside gene matches: 5. CDR3 loop: CASSRLAGEGETQYF. CDR3 DNA: TGTGCCAGCAGCCGACTAGCGGGAGAAGGAGAGACCCAGTACTTC.

The chain is built from TRBV5-5 and TRBJ2-3; D is tentatively TRBD1 or TRBD2 (5 bases each). The V end was cut by 0 bases, the J end by 5 bases, with 10 bases between. The germline gives CDR1 SGHKS, CDR2 YYEKEE (reference sequence). CDR3 length equals 14 residues. The CDR3, as DNA: TGTGCCAGCAGCTTGGGGGGGACCCAAGATACGCAGTATTTT. Translating gives CASSLGGTQDTQYF.